This T cell receptor (beta chain) was documented in a study of cytomegalovirus exposure and HLA in healthy donors. Study-level information: Among the roughly 380 donors who were genotyped, approximately 84% fell in the genetic ancestry cluster that is associated with self-reported Caucasian donors.

The CDR3 contains 15 residues. J was trimmed by 2 bases and V by 5 bases; bases with no gene match: 5. In germline, CDR1 is MNHEY, CDR2 SVGAGI. 13 Jbeta primers and 60 Vbeta primers were used for the PCR. Profiled with immunoSEQ multiplex PCR; TCRdb holds only in-frame clones, not every one. The sample contains about 140,000 clones, about 76% of which appear only once. Study-wide points: An analysis that came later showed most CMV-associated TCR beta chains appearing HLA-restricted. A later analysis linked a missense DCLRE1C variant to TCR beta V- and J-gene trimming.

Remarks on this clone: Its cognate antigen is unknown.

The clonotype was recovered from a man between 18 and 35 years old in good health and CMV-seronegative. The rearrangement links TRBV6-5 to TRBJ2-1; 8 bases agree with TRBD1. The sequenced sample consisted of PBMCs. The CDR3 reads CASSPLQGAYNEQFF. The CDR3 region has the DNA TGTGCCAGCAGTCCTTTACAGGGGGCCTACAATGAGCAGTTCTTC.